The rows below give T cell receptor beta chains drawn from one sample of a study of cytomegalovirus exposure and HLA in healthy donors. Profiling relied on immunoSEQ multiplex PCR, and the TCRdb table lists in-frame clones only, not all of them. The repertoire includes some 140,000 clones, 65% to 85% of them detected once, and approximately 3% sits in the top ten. The sample consisted of PBMCs. The receptor source for this set is a man younger than 30 in good health and CMV-seronegative. Each CDR3 is given with its conserved first and last residue. Each record gives: J gene, clone size, D gene, V gene, CDR3 length, CDR3 DNA, CDR3 protein. A D gene is named only where the DNA matches it firmly. Some rows have no size entry. The others give once, few or many, or a class for an expanded clone.

j_gene: TRBJ2-3; abundance: NA; d_gene: TRBD2; v_gene: TRBV5-1; len: 15; CDR3nt: TGCGCCAGCAGCCTAGCGGGGGTTTCGACAGATACGCAGTATTTT; CDR3aa: CASSLAGVSTDTQYF
j_gene: TRBJ1-2; abundance: NA; d_gene: NA; v_gene: TRBV19; len: 13; CDR3nt: TGTGCCAGTAGTATCCTGGGGGCGGATGGCTACACCTTC; CDR3aa: CASSILGADGYTF
j_gene: TRBJ1-2; abundance: NA; d_gene: TRBD1; v_gene: TRBV9; len: 18; CDR3nt: TGTGCCAGCAGCGAGGCCCTGCCGGGACAGGGCGGCGGGTATGGCTACACCTTC; CDR3aa: CASSEALPGQGGGYGYTF
j_gene: TRBJ2-1; abundance: NA; d_gene: TRBD2; v_gene: TRBV4-2; len: 18; CDR3nt: TGTGCCAGCAGCCTGGGACTAGCGGGGGGGTACTCCTACAATGAGCAGTTCTTC; CDR3aa: CASSLGLAGGYSYNEQFF
j_gene: TRBJ1-2; abundance: NA; d_gene: TRBD1; v_gene: TRBV20-1; len: 11; CDR3nt: TGCAGTGTAGACAGGGTGTGGGGCTACACCTTC; CDR3aa: CSVDRVWGYTF
j_gene: TRBJ1-5; abundance: NA; d_gene: NA; v_gene: TRBV23-1; len: 13; CDR3nt: TGCGCCAGCGGTCAATCCTTTAGTCAGCCCCAGCATTTT; CDR3aa: CASGQSFSQPQHF
j_gene: TRBJ2-3; abundance: NA; d_gene: NA; v_gene: TRBV9; len: 13; CDR3nt: TGTGCCAGCAGCGGTACTAGCACAGATACGCAGTATTTT; CDR3aa: CASSGTSTDTQYF
j_gene: TRBJ2-7; abundance: few; d_gene: TRBD1; v_gene: TRBV9; len: 15; CDR3nt: TGTGCCAGCAGTCCTCCCGGGACAGCGGTCTACGAGCAGTACTTC; CDR3aa: CASSPPGTAVYEQYF
j_gene: TRBJ1-2; abundance: NA; d_gene: NA; v_gene: TRBV7-9; len: 12; CDR3nt: TGTGCCAGCAGCTTAGCCAGCGCGGGCTACACCTTC; CDR3aa: CASSLASAGYTF
j_gene: TRBJ2-1; abundance: few; d_gene: NA; v_gene: TRBV29-1; len: 14; CDR3nt: TGCAGCGTTGAGCGGCTGGAGCACAGGAGTGGGCAGTTCTTC; CDR3aa: CSVERLEHRSGQFF
j_gene: TRBJ1-6; abundance: NA; d_gene: NA; v_gene: TRBV9; len: 12; CDR3nt: TGTGCCAGCAGCGTCGATAATTCACCCCTCCACTTT; CDR3aa: CASSVDNSPLHF
j_gene: TRBJ1-1; abundance: few; d_gene: NA; v_gene: TRBV29-1; len: 12; CDR3nt: TGCAGCGTTGATGGAGTCCACACTGAAGCTTTCTTT; CDR3aa: CSVDGVHTEAFF
j_gene: TRBJ1-6; abundance: NA; d_gene: NA; v_gene: TRBV6-5; len: 15; CDR3nt: TGTGCCAGCAGTTATGGGACCGCCCTAGGGGGACGCCTCCACTTT; CDR3aa: CASSYGTALGGRLHF
j_gene: TRBJ1-1; abundance: NA; d_gene: TRBD1; v_gene: TRBV5-1; len: 14; CDR3nt: TGCGCCAGCAGCCCCTGGACAGGGGGCACTGAAGCTTTCTTT; CDR3aa: CASSPWTGGTEAFF
j_gene: TRBJ1-6; abundance: NA; d_gene: NA; v_gene: TRBV6-5; len: 14; CDR3nt: TGTGCCAGCAGTTACTCCGGAGGGGCCCCACCCCTCCACTTT; CDR3aa: CASSYSGGAPPLHF
j_gene: TRBJ2-5; abundance: NA; d_gene: NA; v_gene: TRBV5-1; len: 14; CDR3nt: TGCGCCAGCAGCTTGGGAGCAGGGCTAGAGACCCAGTACTTC; CDR3aa: CASSLGAGLETQYF
j_gene: TRBJ2-7; abundance: NA; d_gene: NA; v_gene: TRBV27; len: 14; CDR3nt: TGTGCCAGCAGTCCCCGGGACACAAACTACGAGCAGTACTTC; CDR3aa: CASSPRDTNYEQYF
j_gene: TRBJ2-2; abundance: NA; d_gene: NA; v_gene: TRBV19; len: 14; CDR3nt: TGTGCCAGTAGTCCAAACATGAACACCGGGGAGCTGTTTTTT; CDR3aa: CASSPNMNTGELFF
j_gene: TRBJ2-7; abundance: few; d_gene: TRBD2; v_gene: TRBV27; len: 15; CDR3nt: TGTGCCAGCAGTTTAAGCTGGGGGGGTAACGACGAGCAGTACTTC; CDR3aa: CASSLSWGGNDEQYF
j_gene: TRBJ1-6; abundance: NA; d_gene: NA; v_gene: TRBV9; len: 13; CDR3nt: TGTGCCAGCAGCGCCTCGTTTCAAGGAGGCTTCCACTTT; CDR3aa: CASSASFQGGFHF
j_gene: TRBJ2-7; abundance: few; d_gene: TRBD1; v_gene: TRBV27; len: 15; CDR3nt: TGTGCCAGCAGTTTTCTGGACAGGGGGAAAAACGAGCAGTACTTC; CDR3aa: CASSFLDRGKNEQYF
j_gene: TRBJ2-1; abundance: NA; d_gene: TRBD2; v_gene: TRBV5-4; len: 15; CDR3nt: TGTGCCAGCAGCCCTGCTAGCGGGGGACACAATGAGCAGTTCTTC; CDR3aa: CASSPASGGHNEQFF
j_gene: TRBJ2-1; abundance: NA; d_gene: TRBD2; v_gene: TRBV19; len: 14; CDR3nt: TGTGCCAGTAGTATTTTAGCGGGGGACAATGAGCAGTTCTTC; CDR3aa: CASSILAGDNEQFF
j_gene: TRBJ1-2; abundance: NA; d_gene: NA; v_gene: TRBV29-1; len: 14; CDR3nt: TGCAGCGTTGTCCCCAGGGAGGGGCCCTATGGCTACACCTTC; CDR3aa: CSVVPREGPYGYTF
j_gene: TRBJ1-2; abundance: NA; d_gene: NA; v_gene: TRBV11-1; len: 16; CDR3nt: TGTGCCAGCAGCCGATTATATAGACAGGAGAACTATGGCTACACCTTC; CDR3aa: CASSRLYRQENYGYTF
j_gene: TRBJ1-4; abundance: NA; d_gene: TRBD1; v_gene: TRBV30; len: 13; CDR3nt: TGTGCCTGGGGGACAGGGGGATTAGGAAAACTGTTTTTT; CDR3aa: CAWGTGGLGKLFF
j_gene: TRBJ2-3; abundance: NA; d_gene: TRBD2; v_gene: TRBV7-9; len: 14; CDR3nt: TGTGCCAGCAGCCCGAGGGACTACACAGATACGCAGTATTTT; CDR3aa: CASSPRDYTDTQYF
j_gene: TRBJ1-4; abundance: NA; d_gene: NA; v_gene: TRBV28; len: 15; CDR3nt: TGTGCCAGCAGTCCATCCCAGGGTACTAATGAAAAACTGTTTTTT; CDR3aa: CASSPSQGTNEKLFF